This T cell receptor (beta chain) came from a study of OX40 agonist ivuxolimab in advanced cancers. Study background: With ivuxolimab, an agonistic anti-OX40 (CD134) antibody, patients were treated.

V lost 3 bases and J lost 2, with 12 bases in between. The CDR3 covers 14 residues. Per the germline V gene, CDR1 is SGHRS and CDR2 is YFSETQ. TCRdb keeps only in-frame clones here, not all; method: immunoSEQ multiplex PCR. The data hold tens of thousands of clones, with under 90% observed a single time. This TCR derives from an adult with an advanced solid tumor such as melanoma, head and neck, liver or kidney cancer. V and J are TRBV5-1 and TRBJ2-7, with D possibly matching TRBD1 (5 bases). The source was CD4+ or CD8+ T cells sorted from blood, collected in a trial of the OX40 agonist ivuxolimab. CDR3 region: CASSSGGRAYEQYF. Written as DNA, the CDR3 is TGCGCCAGCAGCTCCGGTGGCAGGGCCTACGAGCAGTACTTC.